One and the same sample provided the 4 T cell receptor beta chains below, sequenced in a study of blood T cell repertoires in COVID-19. Assay used: immunoSEQ multiplex PCR; TCRdb lists only in-frame clones, some missing. The sample contains more than 100,000 clones, about 90% of which appear only once. Source material: peripheral blood. Receptors were obtained from a man aged 50-60 years with active COVID-19.

This chain joins TRBV10-2 and TRBJ2-7; 8 positions agree with TRBD1. Germline-derived CDR1 and CDR2 are WSHSY and SAAADI. CDR3 length: 16 amino acids. V shed 10 bases, J shed 2 bases, and the junction held 16 bases outside the gene matches. In nucleotides, the CDR3 is TGCGCCACCACCGACGTTGGACAGGGACGAACCTACGAGCAGTACTTC. It specifies CATTDVGQGRTYEQYF.

This chain connects TRBV19 to TRBJ2-7; TRBD2 matches at 8 bases. Trimming cost V 6 bases and J 4 bases; bases outside gene matches: 11. The CDR3 has 15 amino acids. Per the germline V gene, CDR1 is LNHDA and CDR2 is SQIVND (reference sequence). The CDR3 DNA reads as TGTGCCAGTAGGCACGGTAGGGCGGGGGGATACGAGCAGTACTTC. Translation gives CASRHGRAGGYEQYF.

V and J are TRBV6-5 and TRBJ2-7; D possibly corresponds to TRBD1 (5 bases). The CDR3 length is 15 residues. CDR1 is MNHEY, CDR2 SVGAGI, per germline. The germline V and J ends were trimmed by 6 bases and 6 bases, with 21 bases remaining between them. The chain's CDR3 is CASRARATAASEQYF. In nucleotides, the CDR3 is TGTGCCAGCAGAGCCAGGGCCACCGCGGCCTCCGAGCAGTACTTC.

The V and J genes are TRBV5-6 and TRBJ2-7; 8 positions match TRBD1. The CDR3 is 12 residues long. With V trimmed by 0 bases and J by 7 bases, 0 bases remained unmatched. Germline-derived CDR1 and CDR2 are SGHDT and YYEEEE. CDR3 sequence reads: CASSLGTGEQYF. CDR3 sequence (DNA): TGTGCCAGCAGCTTGGGGACAGGGGAGCAGTACTTC.